The rows below give T cell receptor beta chains drawn from one sample of a study of T cell repertoires in cytomegalovirus infection. TCRdb fed the reads into MiXCR, producing one record per CDR3 protein. The table lists some 150,000 distinct CDR3 sequences, about 6.1% of them singletons. Input material: PBMCs. These receptors all come from a human donor in good health (CMV status not recorded). Some clones in this sample may be carry-over from other donors' samples. The CDR3 runs from the conserved cysteine through the conserved F or W. The D gene is left open where the match is weak. Size is omitted from some rows. Given values are once, few, many or a class for expanded clones.

cdr3_length	clone_size	d_call	j_call	v_call	cdr3_aa	cdr3_nt
15	many	-	TRBJ2-7	TRBV7-2	CASRIEPQIVYEQYF	TGTGCCAGCAGAATAGAACCACAGATCGTCTACGAGCAGTACTTC
13	many	-	TRBJ2-4	TRBV7-2	CASSPTGTNIQYF	TGTGCCAGCAGCCCTACGGGAACAAACATTCAGTACTTC
14	many	TRBD1	TRBJ1-3	TRBV20-1	CSANEGAKGNTIYF	TGCAGTGCTAACGAGGGGGCAAAAGGAAACACCATATATTTT
12	-	-	TRBJ2-7	TRBV6-6	CASTAPPYEQYF	TGTGCCAGCACCGCGCCCCCCTACGAGCAGTACTTC
19	many	TRBD1	TRBJ1-2	TRBV11-3	CASSLRSWDRTLIDYGYTF	TGTGCCAGCAGCTTAAGGTCCTGGGACAGGACCCTTATCGACTATGGCTACACCTTC
12	many	-	TRBJ2-5	TRBV7-9	CASSFGGETQYF	TGTGCCAGCAGCTTTGGGGGGGAGACCCAGTACTTC
16	many	TRBD1	TRBJ1-2	TRBV20-1	CSARVNGTGGSRGYTF	TGCAGTGCTAGAGTAAACGGGACAGGGGGTTCGAGAGGCTACACCTTC
14	many	-	TRBJ1-4	TRBV7-2	CASSLGPTNEKLFF	TGTGCCAGCAGCTTGGGGCCAACTAATGAAAAACTGTTTTTT
19	-	-	TRBJ2-1	TRBV23-1	CASSQYAPPRGAGCNEQFF	TGCGCCAGCAGTCAATACGCCCCCCCTCGGGGGGCCGGTTGTAATGAGCAGTTCTTC
14	many	-	TRBJ2-7	TRBV7-2	CASSLEAKGVEQYF	TGTGCCAGCAGCTTAGAGGCCAAGGGGGTCGAGCAGTACTTC
15	many	-	TRBJ2-3	TRBV12-3/TRBV12-4	CASSQGGANTDTQYF	TGTGCCAGCAGTCAAGGGGGGGCTAACACAGATACGCAGTATTTT
14	few	-	TRBJ1-3	TRBV6-6	CASSYAESGNTIYF	TGTGCCAGCAGTTACGCAGAATCTGGAAACACCATATATTTT
12	many	-	TRBJ1-1	TRBV7-9	CATEGLDTEAFF	TGTGCCACGGAGGGGCTTGACACTGAAGCTTTCTTT
17	many	TRBD2	TRBJ2-5	TRBV7-3	CASSLTGLAGGKETQYF	TGTGCCAGCAGCTTAACCGGACTAGCGGGGGGGAAAGAGACCCAGTACTTC
17	many	TRBD2	TRBJ2-4	TRBV4-1	CASSQPTSGEAKNIQYF	TGCGCCAGCAGCCAACCGACTAGCGGGGAGGCCAAAAACATTCAGTACTTC
14	many	TRBD2	TRBJ2-1	TRBV20-1	CSARPLAGSNEQFF	TGCAGTGCTAGACCACTAGCGGGCTCCAATGAGCAGTTCTTC
15	many	TRBD1	TRBJ2-5	TRBV6-2/TRBV6-3	CASSYLRTGQETQYF	TGTGCCAGCAGTTACCTCCGGACAGGACAAGAGACCCAGTACTTC
17	many	-	TRBJ2-3	TRBV7-2	CASSRRFRGARTDTQYF	TGTGCCAGCAGCCGACGCTTCCGGGGGGCGAGGACAGATACGCAGTATTTT
14	few	-	TRBJ2-2	TRBV12-3/TRBV12-4	CASSFQRGPGELFF	TGTGCCAGCAGTTTTCAAAGGGGTCCCGGGGAGCTGTTTTTT
14	-	-	TRBJ1-5	TRBV6-2/TRBV6-3	CASSYSAGNQPQHF	TGTGCCAGCAGTTACTCCGCAGGAAATCAGCCCCAGCATTTT
15	many	-	TRBJ2-2	TRBV7-9	CASTSAWVNTGELFF	TGTGCCAGCACCTCAGCGTGGGTAAACACCGGGGAGCTGTTTTTT
12	few	-	TRBJ1-3	TRBV7-2	CASAPTGGTIYF	TGTGCCAGCGCTCCGACGGGAGGGACCATATATTTT
16	many	TRBD1	TRBJ1-6	TRBV20-1	CSAKRRDRGRGAPLHF	TGCAGTGCAAAGCGCCGGGACAGGGGGCGAGGAGCACCCCTCCACTTT
13	many	TRBD2	TRBJ2-3	TRBV29-1	CSAGGPGGDTQYF	TGCAGCGCGGGGGGACCGGGCGGTGATACGCAGTATTTT
13	many	-	TRBJ1-1	TRBV12-3/TRBV12-4	CASSFMMNTEAFF	TGTGCCAGCAGTTTTATGATGAACACTGAAGCTTTCTTT
14	few	TRBD1	TRBJ1-6	TRBV6-2/TRBV6-3	CASSNRGANSPLHF	TGTGCCAGCAGCAACAGGGGAGCGAATTCACCCCTCCACTTT
17	many	-	TRBJ2-2	TRBV7-2	CASSLRGGPANTGELFF	TGTGCCAGCAGCTTAAGAGGAGGACCCGCGAACACCGGGGAGCTGTTTTTT
15	many	TRBD1	TRBJ1-2	TRBV7-2	CASSLVSTGGYGYTF	TGTGCCAGCAGCTTAGTCTCTACAGGGGGCTATGGCTACACCTTC
13	few	-	TRBJ1-1	TRBV11-3	CASSREMDTEAFF	TGTGCCAGCAGCCGAGAGATGGACACTGAAGCTTTCTTT
15	-	-	TRBJ1-6	TRBV14	CASSQDWGRGSPLHF	TGTGCCAGCAGCCAAGATTGGGGGAGGGGCAGCCCTCTCCACTTT
16	many	-	TRBJ1-2	TRBV7-2	CASSSRWGPLNYGYTF	TGTGCCAGCAGCTCCCGTTGGGGCCCTCTTAACTATGGCTACACCTTC
15	many	TRBD1	TRBJ1-3	TRBV7-2	CASSHETGPGNTIYF	TGTGCCAGCAGCCATGAGACAGGGCCTGGAAACACCATATATTTT
15	many	TRBD2	TRBJ2-5	TRBV7-2	CASSPVTSGRGTQYF	TGTGCCAGCAGCCCCGTGACTAGCGGAAGAGGGACCCAGTACTTC
14	few	-	TRBJ1-2	TRBV20-1	CSARSPLPNYGYTF	TGCAGTGCTAGATCCCCCCTCCCCAACTATGGCTACACCTTC
14	many	-	TRBJ2-7	TRBV7-2	CASSLYGGPGEQYF	TGTGCCAGCAGCTTATACGGGGGCCCCGGGGAGCAGTACTTC
16	many	-	TRBJ1-5	TRBV19	CASSRAGARGNQPQHF	TGTGCCAGTAGTAGAGCGGGGGCGCGAGGCAATCAGCCCCAGCATTTT
14	many	-	TRBJ1-5	TRBV11-2	CASSPQHSNQPQHF	TGTGCCAGCAGCCCCCAGCATAGCAATCAGCCCCAGCATTTT
14	few	-	TRBJ1-1	TRBV11-2	CASSLDGVTTEAFF	TGTGCCAGCAGCTTAGATGGGGTCACCACTGAAGCTTTCTTT
13	many	-	TRBJ1-1	TRBV25-1	CASSRVVNTEAFF	TGTGCCAGCAGCAGGGTTGTGAACACTGAAGCTTTCTTT
18	-	TRBD2	TRBJ2-1	TRBV19	CASSSLAGNPSSYNEQFF	TGTGCCAGTAGTAGTCTAGCGGGGAATCCAAGCTCCTACAATGAGCAGTTCTTC
18	many	TRBD1	TRBJ1-4	TRBV7-2	CASSPFPKGQGRNEKLFF	TGTGCCAGCAGCCCCTTCCCCAAAGGACAGGGAAGGAATGAAAAACTGTTTTTT
15	-	-	TRBJ1-1	TRBV5-4	CASSGGTWGNTEAFF	TGTGCCAGCAGCGGGGGGACGTGGGGGAACACTGAAGCTTTCTTT
14	many	TRBD1	TRBJ1-1	TRBV19	CASSISTGGTEAFF	TGTGCCAGTAGTATTTCGACAGGGGGGACTGAAGCTTTCTTT
16	many	-	TRBJ1-1	TRBV6-1	CASSELGIWGNTEAFF	TGTGCCAGCAGTGAACTTGGAATTTGGGGGAACACTGAAGCTTTCTTT
13	-	TRBD1	TRBJ2-7	TRBV28	CASIRQGPYEQYF	TGTGCCAGTATCCGACAGGGCCCCTACGAGCAGTACTTC